This T cell receptor (beta chain) stems from a study of blood T cell repertoires in COVID-19. Method: immunoSEQ multiplex PCR; TCRdb's copy keeps in-frame clones and lacks some. The table has about 210,000 clones, about 85% seen once. Trimming at V came to 4 bases and at J to 5 bases, leaving 8 bases not matched to a gene. Looked up from germline, CDR1 is MNHEY and CDR2 is SVGAGI. This CDR3 is 15 amino acids long. The study recruited people aged roughly 18 to 100 years across approximately 24 US areas. The chain joins TRBV6-5 to TRBJ1-1; 9 nucleotides line up with TRBD1. The receptor was derived from a middle-aged man who had recovered from COVID-19. Sequencing used PBMCs or T cells enriched from blood (not recorded which). This CDR3 is CASSFNSQGATEAFF. The CDR3 DNA follows: TGTGCCAGCAGTTTCAACTCACAGGGGGCGACTGAAGCTTTCTTT.